This T cell receptor beta chain was retrieved from a study of T cell changes during pregnancy in multiple sclerosis. V shed 6 bases and J shed 8 bases, with 16 bases lying between them. Looked up from germline, CDR1 is SEHNR and CDR2 is FQNEAQ (reference sequence). The CDR3 has 13 residues. Data came from immunoSEQ multiplex PCR; TCRdb stores just in-frame clones and leaves some out. The table lists around 40,000 clones, approximately 90% of them singletons. This chain uses TRBV7-9 with TRBJ1-2; weak D call: TRBD1 (5 bases). The source material was CD4+ T cells from peripheral blood mononuclear cells, sampled in the first trimester of pregnancy. This clonotype was sampled from a female donor in good health, enrolled as a control in a pregnancy study. CDR3 sequence: CASSPGGVGGYTF. The CDR3 DNA follows: TGTGCCAGCAGTCCCGGAGGGGTAGGAGGCTACACCTTC.